The 18 T cell receptor beta chains reported below all come from one sample, sequenced in a study of T cell responses to AZD1222 COVID-19 vaccine. Assay used: immunoSEQ multiplex PCR; TCRdb lists only in-frame clones, some missing. The repertoire includes roughly 58,000 clones, 75% to 90% of them detected once, and about 21% sits in the top ten. The sample was peripheral blood, taken on day 0 of MenACWY control vaccination. The origin of the receptors is an adult in good health.

The chain recombines TRBV7-2 with TRBJ2-1; 9 bases are a match to TRBD2. The CDR3 sequence is 15 residues long. Germline V gene data show CDR1 as SGHTA and CDR2 as FQGNSA. The J segment lost 10 bases and the V segment lost 5 bases, leaving 12 bases of the junction unmatched. CDR3 sequence reads: CASSGPGTSRTEQFF. CDR3 in DNA: TGTGCCAGCAGCGGCCCCGGGACTAGCAGGACGGAGCAGTTCTTC.

In regard to this clone: The junction and the germline gene differ at one end; a read error may be behind it. The rearrangement uses TRBV7-9 and TRBJ2-7, with TRBD1 matching 9 bases. Germline V CDR1 and CDR2: SEHNR, FQNEAQ (reference sequence). The CDR3 covers 14 residues. The CDR3 DNA is TGTGCCAGCAGTTTAGGACAGGGGTATGACGAGCAGTACTTC. It encodes CASSLGQGYDEQYF. The full variable domain, its missing parts supplied by reference TRBV7-9 and TRBJ2-7, is DTGVSQNPRHKITKRGQNVTFRCDPISEHNRLYWYRQTLGQGPEFLTYFQNEAQLEKSRLLSDRFSAERPKGSFSTLEIQRTEQGDSAMYLCASSLGQGYDEQYFGPGTRLTVT.

The gene calls are TRBV18 and TRBJ1-5, with 9 bases that match TRBD1. CDR1 is KGHSH and CDR2 is LQKENI in the germline V gene. The CDR3 runs to 15 residues. Trimming removed 9 bases from V and 4 bases from J; junction bases left unmatched: 10. The CDR3 coding sequence is TGTGCCAGTTCGGAAAGTGGACAGGGGAATCAGCCCCAGCATTTT. The encoded protein is CASSESGQGNQPQHF.

This chain connects TRBV28 to TRBJ2-7, with 14 nucleotides matching TRBD2. The V and J ends lost 5 bases and 3 bases, in that order; junction bases with no gene match: 9. The CDR3 spans 17 residues. Per germline, CDR1 MDHEN and CDR2 SYDVKM. CDR3 region: CASSPFGTSGRYYEQYF. The CDR3 DNA is TGTGCCAGCAGTCCATTTGGGACTAGCGGGAGATACTACGAGCAGTACTTC.

The CDR3 bases are TGTGCCAGCAGCTCGGGGGTGGCGGGACCGAACACTGAAGCTTTCTTT. Encoded protein: CASSSGVAGPNTEAFF. The rearrangement links TRBV5-4 to TRBJ1-1, with D possibly matching TRBD1 (5 bases). V was trimmed by 3 bases and J by 1 base, leaving 16 bases between them. The CDR3 sequence is 16 residues long. The germline V gene encodes CDR1 SGHNT and CDR2 YYREEE (reference sequence).

V gene TRBV28 combines with J gene TRBJ1-5; D is ambiguous. This CDR3 region has 14 residues. V was shortened by 7 bases and J by 3 bases, with 13 bases between the two germline ends. Germline V gives CDR1 MDHEN, CDR2 SYDVKM. DNA of the CDR3: TGTGCCAGCACCAAAACAAGGAACAATCAGCCCCAGCATTTT. Its translation: CASTKTRNNQPQHF.

The chain is built from TRBV28 and TRBJ2-1; 8 nucleotides line up with TRBD2. CDR3 size: 12 residues. Trimming removed 8 bases from V and 7 bases from J; junction bases left unmatched: 4. Germline lookup yields CDR1 MDHEN and CDR2 SYDVKM. The CDR3 here is CASASGLNEQFF. The CDR3 DNA is TGTGCCAGCGCTAGCGGGCTAAATGAGCAGTTCTTC. Looking up the rest from reference TRBV28 and TRBJ2-1 gives the full variable domain: DVKVTQSSRYLVKRTGEKVFLECVQDMDHENMFWYRQDPGLGLRLIYFSYDVKMKEKGDIPEGYSVSREKKERFSLILESASTNQTSMYLCASASGLNEQFFGPGTRLTVL.

The chain employs TRBV18 and TRBJ2-5, with 8 bases matching TRBD1. CDR3 length: 16 residues. V trimming: 4 bases; J trimming: 5 bases; junction bases outside the gene matches: 12. Germline V gives CDR1 KGHSH, CDR2 LQKENI. Here the CDR3 reads CASSQTQGAVQETQYF. In DNA, the CDR3 is TGTGCCAGCTCACAAACCCAGGGGGCAGTGCAGGAGACCCAGTACTTC.

This clone was seen only once. The chain recombines TRBV27 with TRBJ1-1; 8 bases fit TRBD1. Losses at the gene ends were 9 bases for V and 4 bases for J; bases not matched to a gene: 7. Germline CDR1 is MNHEY and CDR2 is SMNVEV (reference sequence). This CDR3 region has 13 residues. In DNA form, the CDR3 reads TGTGCCAGTCGGGACAGGTTCCTCACTGAAGCTTTCTTT. Its protein is CASRDRFLTEAFF.

The chain employs TRBV4-3 and TRBJ2-7; D is unresolved. Germline CDR1 reads LGHNA; CDR2 reads YSLEER. V lost 0 bases and J lost 0, with 9 bases in between. This CDR3 is built from 15 residues. The DNA of the CDR3 is TGCGCCAGCAGCCAAGACAGCTCCAGCTCCTACGAGCAGTACTTC. Protein product: CASSQDSSSSYEQYF.

The V gene is TRBV20-1, the J gene TRBJ1-2; 9 bases match TRBD1. The V and J ends lost 3 bases and 6 bases, in that order; junction bases with no gene match: 14. The CDR3 totals 16 residues. Germline CDR1 reads DFQATT; CDR2 reads SNEGSKA (reference sequence). This CDR3 is CSASGGQGRFLDGYTF. The CDR3 bases are TGCAGTGCTAGTGGGGGACAGGGACGTTTTTTGGATGGCTACACCTTC.

The rearrangement links TRBV3-1 (or the pseudogene TRBV3-2) to TRBJ1-2; TRBD1 matches 7 bases. V trimming: 5 bases; J trimming: 8 bases; junction bases outside the gene matches: 11. The CDR3 consists of 14 residues. Germline CDR1 is LGHDT and CDR2 is YNNKEL (reference sequence). CDR3 sequence (DNA): TGTGCCAGCAGCATCCAAAGGGGGCCTAGGGGCTACACCTTC. It codes for CASSIQRGPRGYTF.

The genes are TRBV7-2 and TRBJ2-2; no firm D call. CDR1 and CDR2 from the germline V gene are SGHTA and FQGNSA. The CDR3 has 15 amino acids. V was pared by 7 bases and J by 5 bases, with 17 bases between. CDR3 amino acids: CASTTGQRGTGELFF. CDR3 coding DNA: TGTGCCAGCACCACCGGGCAGCGAGGTACCGGGGAGCTGTTTTTT.

This clone was counted many times. The chain links TRBV18 to TRBJ1-1; no firm D call. Trimming took off 8 bases at V and 4 bases at J, with 8 bases between the two ends. CDR3 length: 11 residues. Germline loops: CDR1 KGHSH, CDR2 LQKENI. Here the CDR3 reads CASTLSTEAFF. The CDR3 bases are TGTGCCAGCACACTTAGCACTGAAGCTTTCTTT.

The rearrangement joins TRBV6-2 or TRBV6-3 to TRBJ2-3; TRBD2 matches at 8 bases. CDR3 length equals 13 residues. Looked up from germline, CDR1 is MNHEY and CDR2 is SVGEGT. V lost 6 bases, J lost 9 bases, and 8 bases stayed unmatched. DNA for the CDR3: TGTGCCAGCAGCCGGGAGGGGCTGGGGACGCAGTATTTT. Translated, it gives CASSREGLGTQYF.

This clone has a handful of counts. CDR3 region: CASSPEGLAGEQFF. The CDR3 coding sequence is TGTGCCAGCAGCCCTGAGGGACTAGCCGGTGAGCAGTTCTTC. The chain has TRBV5-6 and TRBJ2-1; 9 positions agree with TRBD2. Germline CDR1 SGHDT, CDR2 YYEEEE. V dropped 4 bases and J dropped 9; count of bases not matched to a gene: 8. CDR3 length: 14 amino acids.

The V call is TRBV4-1, the J call TRBJ2-5, with 11 bases that match TRBD2. Trimming at V came to 0 bases and at J to 5 bases, leaving 5 bases not matched to a gene. This CDR3 has 16 amino acids. The germline CDR1 and CDR2 sequences are MGHRA and YSYEKL. Here the CDR3 reads CASSQEIASGGETQYF. The DNA for the CDR3 is TGCGCCAGCAGCCAAGAGATCGCTAGCGGGGGGGAGACCCAGTACTTC.

CDR3 loop: CAWLAGRKTQYF. The CDR3 coding sequence is TGTGCCTGGTTAGCGGGACGTAAGACCCAGTACTTC. The genes are TRBV30 and TRBJ2-5; 8 bases fit TRBD2. The CDR3 covers 12 residues. The trim removed 5 bases at V and 6 bases at J, leaving 5 bases unmatched. Germline V gives CDR1 GTSNPN, CDR2 SVGIG (reference sequence). Supplemented by reference TRBV30 and TRBJ2-5, the full variable domain reads SQTIHQWPATLVQPVGSPLSLECTVEGTSNPNLYWYRQAAGRGLQLLFYSVGIGQISSEVPQNLSASRPQDRQFILSSKKLLLSDSGFYLCAWLAGRKTQYFGPGTRLLVL.